This TCR beta chain is from a study of CD8 T cells in ankylosing spondylitis. Findings and limits, study-wide: Seemingly characteristic of ankylosing spondylitis blood was a TCR beta motif consisting of eight highly homologous variants. As for the disease-linked clones, they showed a CD8+ phenotype and occurred at relatively low frequencies in peripheral blood.

As regards this clonotype: Antigen specificity is unknown.

The CDR3 has 14 amino acids. The germline gives CDR1 ENHRY, CDR2 SYGVKD. V was pared by 0 bases and J by 2 bases, with 7 bases between. Scientists made TCR beta libraries using quantitative 5'-RACE with molecular barcodes. MiXCR, applied by TCRdb to the 5' RACE reads, yields one record per CDR3 protein. The data hold about 540,000 distinct CDR3 sequences, with about 13% observed a single time. The sequence was collected from a male donor with ankylosing spondylitis. This chain joins TRBV10-3 and TRBJ1-1, with D unresolved. Sample: blood, either unsorted or a sorted T cell fraction (not recorded which). CDR3: CAISESGTNTEAFF. CDR3 nucleotides: TGTGCCATCAGTGAGTCTGGTACTAACACTGAAGCTTTCTTT.